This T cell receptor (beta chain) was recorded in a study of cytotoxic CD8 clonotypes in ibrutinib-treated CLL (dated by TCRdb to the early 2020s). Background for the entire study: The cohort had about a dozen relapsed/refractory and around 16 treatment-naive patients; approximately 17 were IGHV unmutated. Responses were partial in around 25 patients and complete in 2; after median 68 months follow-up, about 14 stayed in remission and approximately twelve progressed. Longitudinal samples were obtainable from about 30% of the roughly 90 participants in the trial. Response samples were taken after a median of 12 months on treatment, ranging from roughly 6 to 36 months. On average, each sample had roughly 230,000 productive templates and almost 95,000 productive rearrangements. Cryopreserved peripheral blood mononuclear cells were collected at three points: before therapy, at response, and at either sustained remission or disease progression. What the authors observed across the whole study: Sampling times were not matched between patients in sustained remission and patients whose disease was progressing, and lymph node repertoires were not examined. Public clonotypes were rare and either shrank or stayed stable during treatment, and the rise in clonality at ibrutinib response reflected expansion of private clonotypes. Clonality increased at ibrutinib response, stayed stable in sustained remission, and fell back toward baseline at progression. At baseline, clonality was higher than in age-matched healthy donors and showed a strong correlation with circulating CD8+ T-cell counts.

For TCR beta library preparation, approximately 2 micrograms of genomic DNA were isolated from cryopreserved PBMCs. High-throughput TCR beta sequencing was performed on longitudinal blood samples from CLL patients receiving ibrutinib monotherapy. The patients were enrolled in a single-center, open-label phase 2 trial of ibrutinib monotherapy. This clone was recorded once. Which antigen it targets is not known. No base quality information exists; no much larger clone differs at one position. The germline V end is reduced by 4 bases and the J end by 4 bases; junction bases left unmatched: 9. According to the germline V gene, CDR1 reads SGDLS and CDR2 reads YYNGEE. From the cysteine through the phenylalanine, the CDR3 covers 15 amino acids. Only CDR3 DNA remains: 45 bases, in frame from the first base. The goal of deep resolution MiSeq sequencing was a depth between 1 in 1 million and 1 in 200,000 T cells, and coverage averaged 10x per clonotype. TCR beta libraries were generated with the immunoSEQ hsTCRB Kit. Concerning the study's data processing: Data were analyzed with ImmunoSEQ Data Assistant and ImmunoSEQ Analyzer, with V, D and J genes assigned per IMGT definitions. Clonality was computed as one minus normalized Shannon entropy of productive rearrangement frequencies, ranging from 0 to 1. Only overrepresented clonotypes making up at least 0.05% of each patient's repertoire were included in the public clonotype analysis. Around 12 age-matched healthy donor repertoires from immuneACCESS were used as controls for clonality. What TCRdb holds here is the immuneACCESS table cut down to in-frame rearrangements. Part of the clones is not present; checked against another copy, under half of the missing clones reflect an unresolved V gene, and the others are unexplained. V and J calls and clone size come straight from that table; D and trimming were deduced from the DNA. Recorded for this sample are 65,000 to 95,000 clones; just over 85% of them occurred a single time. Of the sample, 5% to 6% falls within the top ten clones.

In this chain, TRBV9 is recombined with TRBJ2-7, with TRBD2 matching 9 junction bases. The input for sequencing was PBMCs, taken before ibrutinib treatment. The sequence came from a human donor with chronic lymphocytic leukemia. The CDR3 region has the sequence CASSPLAGEDYEQYF. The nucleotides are TGTGCCAGCAGCCCTTTAGCGGGGGAGGATTACGAGCAGTACTTC.